This TCR beta chain was recovered during a study of shared clonotypes between healthy human individuals. Germline trimming cut 9 bases from V and 6 bases from J; bases unmatched to any gene: 6. Per germline, CDR1 MGHDK and CDR2 SYGVNS. CDR3 length: 13 residues. To note about this clone: No antigen is known for it.

Study-level findings and limits: Compared with memory subsets, naive subsets generally had larger estimated richness.

Each subset's genomic DNA was shared equally among a number of immunoSEQ plates. Profiled with immunoSEQ multiplex PCR; TCRdb holds only in-frame clones, not every one. The table records some 2 million clones, roughly 95% of them present only once. The J gene is TRBJ2-3, the V gene TRBV25-1; 10 bases are shared with TRBD1. This sequence was found in a man in his late teens or twenties in good health. The sample taken for sequencing was naive CD4+ T cells sorted from blood. Subset: CD45RA+ positively selected. CDR3 region: CASGTGAVDTQYF. The CDR3 coding sequence is TGTGCCAGTGGGACAGGGGCGGTTGATACGCAGTATTTT.